This T cell receptor beta chain was sequenced during a study of T cell changes during pregnancy in multiple sclerosis. Assay used: immunoSEQ multiplex PCR; TCRdb lists only in-frame clones, some missing. The top ten hold approximately 1.1% of the sample, which has 71,000 or so clones, roughly nine tenths seen once. The CDR3 has 14 amino acids. Germline CDR1 and CDR2: SEHNR and FQNEAQ (reference sequence). Unmatched junction bases numbered 0, after V lost 5 bases and J lost 0 bases. The sample in question was peripheral blood, obtained in the third trimester of pregnancy. J is TRBJ2-7 and V is TRBV7-9; 11 nucleotides line up with TRBD2. The receptor was isolated from a female donor with multiple sclerosis, enrolled in a pregnancy study. DNA of the CDR3: TGTGCCAGCAGCGGGACTAGCGGCTCCTACGAGCAGTACTTC. It yields the protein CASSGTSGSYEQYF.